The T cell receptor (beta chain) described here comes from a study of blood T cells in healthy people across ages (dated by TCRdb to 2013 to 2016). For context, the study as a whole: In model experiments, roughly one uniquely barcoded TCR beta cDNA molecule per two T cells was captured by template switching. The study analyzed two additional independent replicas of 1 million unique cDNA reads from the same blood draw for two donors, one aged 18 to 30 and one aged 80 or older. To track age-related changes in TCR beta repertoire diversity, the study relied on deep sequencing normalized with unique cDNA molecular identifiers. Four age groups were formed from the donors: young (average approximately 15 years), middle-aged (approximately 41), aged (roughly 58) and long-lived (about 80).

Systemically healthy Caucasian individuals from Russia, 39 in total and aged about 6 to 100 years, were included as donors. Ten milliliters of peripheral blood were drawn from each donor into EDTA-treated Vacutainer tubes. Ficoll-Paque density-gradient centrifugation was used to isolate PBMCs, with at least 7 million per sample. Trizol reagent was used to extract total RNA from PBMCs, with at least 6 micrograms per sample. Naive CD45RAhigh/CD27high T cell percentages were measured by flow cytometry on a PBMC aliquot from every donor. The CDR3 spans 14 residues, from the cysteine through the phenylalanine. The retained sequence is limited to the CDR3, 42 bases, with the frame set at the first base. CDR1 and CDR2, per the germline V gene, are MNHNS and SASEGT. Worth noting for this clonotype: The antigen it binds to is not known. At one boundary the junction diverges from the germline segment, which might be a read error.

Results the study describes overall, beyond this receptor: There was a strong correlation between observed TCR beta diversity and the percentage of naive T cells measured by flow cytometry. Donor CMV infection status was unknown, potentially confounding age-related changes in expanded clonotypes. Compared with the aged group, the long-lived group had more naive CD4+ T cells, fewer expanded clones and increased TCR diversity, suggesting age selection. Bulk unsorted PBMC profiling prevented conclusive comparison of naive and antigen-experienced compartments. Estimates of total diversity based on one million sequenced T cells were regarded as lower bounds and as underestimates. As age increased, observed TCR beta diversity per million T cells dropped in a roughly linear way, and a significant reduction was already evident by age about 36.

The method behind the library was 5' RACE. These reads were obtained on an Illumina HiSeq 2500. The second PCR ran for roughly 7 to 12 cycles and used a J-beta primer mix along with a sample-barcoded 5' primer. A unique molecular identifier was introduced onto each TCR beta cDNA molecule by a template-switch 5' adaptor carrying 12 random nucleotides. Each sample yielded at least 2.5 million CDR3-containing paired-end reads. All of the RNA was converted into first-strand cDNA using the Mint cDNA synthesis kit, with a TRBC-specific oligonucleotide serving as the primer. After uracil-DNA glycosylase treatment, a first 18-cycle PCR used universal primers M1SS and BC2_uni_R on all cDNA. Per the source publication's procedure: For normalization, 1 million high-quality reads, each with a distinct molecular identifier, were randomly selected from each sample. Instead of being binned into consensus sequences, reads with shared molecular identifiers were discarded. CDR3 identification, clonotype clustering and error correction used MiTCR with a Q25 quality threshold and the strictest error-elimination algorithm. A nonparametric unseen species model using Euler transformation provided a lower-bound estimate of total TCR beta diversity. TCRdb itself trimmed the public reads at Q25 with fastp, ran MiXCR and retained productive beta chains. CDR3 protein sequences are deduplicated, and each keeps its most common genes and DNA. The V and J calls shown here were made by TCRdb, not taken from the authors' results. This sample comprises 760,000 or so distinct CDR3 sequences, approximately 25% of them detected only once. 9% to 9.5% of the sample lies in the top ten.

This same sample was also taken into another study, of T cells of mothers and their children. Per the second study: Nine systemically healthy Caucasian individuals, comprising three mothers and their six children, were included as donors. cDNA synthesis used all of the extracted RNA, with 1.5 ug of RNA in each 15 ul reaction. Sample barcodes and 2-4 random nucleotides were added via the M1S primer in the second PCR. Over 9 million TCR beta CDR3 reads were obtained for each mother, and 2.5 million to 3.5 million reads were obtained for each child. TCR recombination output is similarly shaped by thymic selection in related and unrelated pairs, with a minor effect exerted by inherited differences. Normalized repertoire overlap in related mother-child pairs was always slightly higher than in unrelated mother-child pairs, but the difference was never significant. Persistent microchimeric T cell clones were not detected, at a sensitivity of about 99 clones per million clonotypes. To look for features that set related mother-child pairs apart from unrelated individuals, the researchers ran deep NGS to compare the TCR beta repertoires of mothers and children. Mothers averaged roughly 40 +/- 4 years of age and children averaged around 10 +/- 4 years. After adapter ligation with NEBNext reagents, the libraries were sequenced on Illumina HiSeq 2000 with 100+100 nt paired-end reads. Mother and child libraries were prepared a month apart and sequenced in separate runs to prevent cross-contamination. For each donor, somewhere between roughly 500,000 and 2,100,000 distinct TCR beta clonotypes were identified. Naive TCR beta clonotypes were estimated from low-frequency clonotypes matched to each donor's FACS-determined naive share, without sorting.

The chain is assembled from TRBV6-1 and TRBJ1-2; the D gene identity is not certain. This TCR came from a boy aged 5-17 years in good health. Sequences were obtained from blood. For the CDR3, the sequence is CASSEGHQIYGYTF. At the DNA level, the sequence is TGTGCCAGCAGTGAAGGACACCAAATCTATGGTTACACCTTC.